This T cell receptor beta chain was recovered during a study of T cell responses to AZD1222 COVID-19 vaccine. The CDR3 spans 12 residues. V was pared by 5 bases and J by 3 bases, with 8 bases between. This table comes from immunoSEQ multiplex PCR, and its TCRdb copy is limited to in-frame clones, with some not included. The table shows 100,000 or so clones, with about 89% occurring only once. This clone appeared a few times. The sequencing used peripheral blood, collected 28 days after the second AZD1222 dose. The receptor was isolated from an adult who received the AZD1222 COVID-19 vaccine. This chain uses TRBV12-3 or TRBV12-4 with TRBJ2-7; D call uncertain. The CDR3 sequence is CASSPNIYEQYF. Here the CDR3 DNA reads TGTGCCAGCAGTCCGAACATCTACGAGCAGTACTTC.